This section outlines one TCR beta chain sequence together with its context. The antigen remains unidentified. The germline CDR1 and CDR2 sequences are SGHAT and FQNNGV. Trimming took 4 bases from V and 4 from J, leaving 26 bases between them. The CDR3 sequence is 18 residues long. The sample is drawn from a study of CD8 T cells in ankylosing spondylitis. Study observations and caveats: Blood from ankylosing spondylitis patients appeared to carry a characteristic roughly eight-variant TCR beta motif. In reactive arthritis synovial fluid and blood, some motif variants had been reported before.

Quantitative 5'-RACE with molecular barcodes was used to make the TCR beta libraries. TCRdb re-called the 5' RACE reads with MiXCR, one entry per CDR3 protein. This table holds more than 650,000 distinct CDR3 sequences, approximately 12% found once. This clonotype was obtained from a male donor with ankylosing spondylitis. This chain links TRBV11-2 with TRBJ2-7; D is perhaps TRBD2 (5 bases). The sequenced sample consisted of blood, either unsorted or a sorted T cell fraction (not recorded which). CDR3 nucleotide sequence: TGTGCCAGCAGCTCCCCCTTTAAAACCGGTAGCGTTCTTTACGAGCAGTACTTC. Translated: CASSSPFKTGSVLYEQYF. The full variable domain, rest sourced from reference TRBV11-2 and TRBJ2-7, is EAGVAQSPRYKIIEKRQSVAFWCNPISGHATLYWYQQILGQGPKLLIQFQNNGVVDDSQLPKDRFSAERLKGVDSTLKIQPAKLEDSAVYLCASSSPFKTGSVLYEQYFGPGTRLTVT.